This TCR beta chain was recorded in a study of blood T cells in healthy people across ages. Study-level findings and limits: Roughly linear age-related decline in beta diversity appeared, significant by age around 42.

On this clonotype: The antigen is unknown.

Ten milliliters of peripheral blood were drawn from each donor. V shed 4 bases, J shed 4 bases, and the junction held 9 bases outside the gene matches. The CDR3 totals 15 residues. Germline V lookup: CDR1 SGHRS, CDR2 YFSETQ. For the second PCR, which ran for about 6 to 11 cycles, a sample-barcoded 5' primer and a J-beta primer mix were used. Each cDNA was tagged by a template-switch adaptor containing 12 random nucleotides. TCRdb independently ran MiXCR on the 5' RACE reads; one entry per CDR3 protein. The data contain about 1.4 million distinct CDR3 sequences, 59% of them seen just once; the ten biggest clones take up roughly 6.3%.

This chain joins TRBV5-1 and TRBJ1-2; TRBD1 aligns across 8 bases. Material: blood. The source of this sequence is a man younger than 30 in good health. CDR3 coding DNA: TGCGCCAGCAGCCCCCAGGGGGCTCTCGGCTATGGCTACACCTTC. Protein: CASSPQGALGYGYTF.